This passage covers 28 T cell receptor beta chains from one sample sequenced in a study of graft-versus-host responses after intestinal transplantation. Repertoires were generated with immunoSEQ multiplex PCR, while TCRdb's copy carries only in-frame clones and drops some. The sample yields around 9,900 clones, about 95% seen once. Sequenced here: bone marrow, sampled 500 to 550 days after intestinal transplantation. Receptor source: a human patient who received an intestinal transplant, so some T cells may come from the graft donor.

V is TRBV5-1 and J is TRBJ2-1; D perhaps matches TRBD2 (5 bases). V lost 4 bases and J 7 bases, leaving 18 bases between the germline ends. CDR3 length: 15 residues. Per germline, CDR1 SGHRS and CDR2 YFSETQ. In nucleotides, the CDR3 is TGCGCCAGCAGCCCCGGGATTCTTAAAGGGAATGAGCAGTTCTTC. Translating it yields CASSPGILKGNEQFF. Full variable domain (missing parts from reference TRBV5-1 and TRBJ2-1): KAGVTQTPRYLIKTRGQQVTLSCSPISGHRSVSWYQQTPGQGLQFLFEYFSETQRNKGNFPGRFSGRQFSNSRSEMNVSTLELGDSALYLCASSPGILKGNEQFFGPGTRLTVL.

The chain has TRBV6-5 and TRBJ1-2; D is uncertain. CDR3 length: 13 amino acids. V lost 2 bases and J 4 bases, leaving 8 bases between the germline ends. Germline V gene lookup returns CDR1 MNHEY and CDR2 SVGAGI. The CDR3 sequence: CASSYGRSYGYTF. The DNA for the CDR3 is TGTGCCAGCAGTTACGGGCGCTCCTATGGCTACACCTTC.

The J gene is TRBJ2-5, the V gene TRBV27, with TRBD2 matching 8 bases. The CDR3 has 15 residues. J gave up 1 base and V 4 bases, and 5 bases lay outside the gene matches. Germline V gene data show CDR1 as MNHEY and CDR2 as SMNVEV (reference sequence). CDR3 protein: CASSSSGTSQETQYF. The CDR3 DNA reads TGTGCCAGCAGTTCCTCCGGGACTAGCCAAGAGACCCAGTACTTC.

The chain links TRBV9 to TRBJ2-3; D not resolved. Germline loops: CDR1 SGDLS, CDR2 YYNGEE. This CDR3 has 15 amino acids. V lost 3 bases and J 5 bases, leaving 16 bases between the germline ends. CDR3 amino acids: CASSARGAAQDTQYF. The CDR3, as DNA: TGTGCCAGCAGCGCCCGCGGTGCAGCACAAGATACGCAGTATTTT.

The CDR3 DNA reads as TGTGCCAGCAGTTCTATTAGCAATCAGCCCCAGCATTTT. As protein: CASSSISNQPQHF. The gene calls are TRBV28 and TRBJ1-5; D gene ambiguous. Trimming took 4 bases from V and 0 from J, leaving 4 bases between them. Germline assignment: CDR1 MDHEN and CDR2 SYDVKM. This CDR3 is built from 13 residues. The full variable domain, its missing parts supplied by reference TRBV28 and TRBJ1-5, is DVKVTQSSRYLVKRTGEKVFLECVQDMDHENMFWYRQDPGLGLRLIYFSYDVKMKEKGDIPEGYSVSREKKERFSLILESASTNQTSMYLCASSSISNQPQHFGDGTRLSIL.

The V call is TRBV15, the J call TRBJ1-1; 9 bases match TRBD1. The CDR3 extends over 14 amino acids. The junction had 4 bases not matched to a gene; V was cut back by 5 bases and J by 3 bases. The germline V gene has CDR1 LNHNV and CDR2 YYDKDF (reference sequence). The CDR3 coding sequence is TGTGCCACCAGCGAGACAGGGGGAGACACTGAAGCTTTCTTT. Translating it yields CATSETGGDTEAFF.

The DNA for the CDR3 is TGTGCCAGCAGTTTTCCTTCTGAGGACAGGGGAGACTACGAGCAGTACTTC. Amino acid sequence: CASSFPSEDRGDYEQYF. V and J are TRBV28 and TRBJ2-7, with TRBD1 matching over 9 bases. Germline V gives CDR1 MDHEN, CDR2 SYDVKM. The CDR3 has 17 residues. Trimming cost V 3 bases and J 3 bases; bases outside gene matches: 12.

V usage is TRBV23-1 and J usage is TRBJ2-7; D may be TRBD2 (6 bases). TRBV23-1 is classed as an ORF, of uncertain function. The CDR3 totals 18 residues. Deletions cut 1 base from V and 0 bases from J, with 19 bases between. The CDR3, as DNA: TGCGCCAGCAGTCAATTATGGAGACCAGGGAGGTCCTCCTACGAGCAGTACTTC. Translating it yields CASSQLWRPGRSSYEQYF.

V usage is TRBV29-1 and J usage is TRBJ1-1, with D uncertain. V lost 4 bases and J 0 bases, leaving 9 bases between the germline ends. The CDR3 is made up of 13 amino acids. Germline CDR1 and CDR2: SQVTM and ANQGSEA. CDR3 protein: CSVVRTMNTEAFF. As DNA, the CDR3 is TGCAGCGTTGTCCGGACCATGAACACTGAAGCTTTCTTT.

This chain joins TRBV5-1 and TRBJ2-1; 9 bases match TRBD2. The length of the CDR3 is 17 residues. The V gene end was trimmed by 4 bases and the J gene end by 6 bases; junction bases not matched to a gene: 14. Germline CDR1 is SGHRS and CDR2 is YFSETQ. The CDR3 nucleotides are TGCGCCAGCAGCGTTCCAACCCTAGCGGGAAGGGGCAATGAGCAGTTCTTC. Translation gives CASSVPTLAGRGNEQFF.

The chain combines TRBV19 with TRBJ1-1, with D hard to call. The CDR3 extends over 15 amino acids. In germline, CDR1 is LNHDA, CDR2 SQIVND (reference sequence). Trimming took off 5 bases at V and 3 bases at J, with 16 bases between the two ends. The CDR3 loop is CASSPRYGFYTEAFF. DNA of the CDR3: TGTGCCAGTAGTCCCCGATATGGTTTCTACACTGAAGCTTTCTTT.

V and J are TRBV27 and TRBJ1-5; the D is unclear. Germline lookup yields CDR1 MNHEY and CDR2 SMNVEV (reference sequence). V was pared by 3 bases and J by 7 bases, with 22 bases between. The CDR3 extends over 17 amino acids. DNA for the CDR3: TGTGCCAGCAGTTTCTTGGCAGGAGGAGGGCATGAGCAGCCCCAGCATTTT. The encoded protein is CASSFLAGGGHEQPQHF.

There are a few counts of this clone. This chain links TRBV6-5 with TRBJ2-1; 11 bases agree with TRBD2. The ends lost 5 bases at V and 7 bases at J; junction bases unmatched: 7. Germline CDR1 is MNHEY and CDR2 is SVGAGI. The CDR3 totals 15 residues. In nucleotides, the CDR3 is TGTGCCAGCAGTACCACTAGCGGGAGAGCGAATGAGCAGTTCTTC. It specifies CASSTTSGRANEQFF.

The V call is TRBV28, the J call TRBJ2-7; 7 nucleotides line up with TRBD2. Germline loops: CDR1 MDHEN, CDR2 SYDVKM. Unmatched junction bases numbered 2, after V lost 3 bases and J lost 3 bases. The CDR3 spans 13 residues. The CDR3 bases are TGTGCCAGCAGTTTTGGGGGGGGCTACGAGCAGTACTTC. Translating gives CASSFGGGYEQYF.

The chain joins TRBV4-2 to TRBJ2-1; 12 bases align to TRBD2. This CDR3 has 15 residues. V was clipped by 0 bases and J by 7 bases; unmatched bases: 1. From germline, CDR1 is LGHNA and CDR2 YNFKEQ. The DNA of the CDR3 is TGTGCCAGCAGCCAAGACGGACTAGCGGGGAATGAGCAGTTCTTC. It encodes CASSQDGLAGNEQFF.

The rearrangement uses TRBV9 and TRBJ1-4, with D maybe TRBD1 (5 bases). The CDR3 is 15 amino acids. CDR1 and CDR2 (germline): SGDLS, YYNGEE. Trimming stripped 3 bases from V and 1 base from J, with 10 bases between. The CDR3 DNA is TGTGCCAGCAGCGCTGGGACGGTAACTAATGAAAAACTGTTTTTT. It encodes CASSAGTVTNEKLFF. Variable domain in full (rest from reference TRBV9 and TRBJ1-4): DSGVTQTPKHLITATGQRVTLRCSPRSGDLSVYWYQQSLDQGLQFLIQYYNGEERAKGNILERFSAQQFPDLHSELNLSSLELGDSALYFCASSAGTVTNEKLFFGSGTQLSVL.

The chain carries TRBV28 and TRBJ2-3, with D perhaps TRBD1 or TRBD2 (6 bases each). Per the germline V gene, CDR1 is MDHEN and CDR2 is SYDVKM. V was shortened by 7 bases and J by 3 bases, with 17 bases between the two germline ends. This CDR3 contains 15 residues. CDR3 sequence reads: CASTQVGGRTDTQYF. The CDR3 DNA reads as TGTGCCAGCACCCAAGTCGGGGGCAGGACAGATACGCAGTATTTT.

This chain uses TRBV6-1 with TRBJ1-1; D is ambiguous. Germline V gene lookup returns CDR1 MNHNS and CDR2 SASEGT. This CDR3 contains 15 residues. Trimming took 1 base from V and 3 from J, leaving 12 bases between them. The CDR3 loop is CASSEGGEWHTEAFF. The CDR3 DNA reads as TGTGCCAGCAGTGAAGGTGGAGAGTGGCACACTGAAGCTTTCTTT.

The CDR3 nucleotides are TGTGCCAGCAGTGGGACCTACAATGAGCAGTTCTTC. This sequence encodes CASSGTYNEQFF. The J gene is TRBJ2-1, the V gene TRBV6-5; no clear D gene. Germline CDR1 and CDR2: MNHEY and SVGAGI. The CDR3 has 12 amino acids. V was shortened by 5 bases and J by 2 bases, with 4 bases between the two germline ends.

The rearrangement joins TRBV7-3 to TRBJ2-3; 10 bases agree with TRBD2. This CDR3 spans 18 amino acids. Germline trimming cut 4 bases from V and 1 base from J; bases unmatched to any gene: 11. Germline values: CDR1 SGHTA, CDR2 FQGTGA. The CDR3 sequence is CASSSIRVAGGRTDTQYF. The CDR3 DNA sequence: TGTGCCAGCAGCTCGATTAGAGTAGCGGGAGGTCGCACAGATACGCAGTATTTT.

The chain combines TRBV4-1 with TRBJ2-1, with 8 bases identical to TRBD2. CDR1 MGHRA and CDR2 YSYEKL come from the germline V gene. This CDR3 is 12 amino acids long. Trimming took 8 bases from V and 7 from J; bases not matched to a gene: 4. For the CDR3, the DNA is TGCGCCAGCGGTAGCGGGAATAATGAGCAGTTCTTC. This translates into CASGSGNNEQFF.

J is TRBJ2-2 and V is TRBV10-3; 8 bases align to TRBD1. V lost 2 bases and J lost 6; bases outside the gene matches: 5. The CDR3 covers 15 residues. Per the germline V gene, CDR1 is ENHRY and CDR2 is SYGVKD. The CDR3 DNA reads as TGTGCCATCAGTGAGGGGGCAGGGGGCTCCGGGGAGCTGTTTTTT. Translating it yields CAISEGAGGSGELFF.

V usage is TRBV19 and J usage is TRBJ2-1; 15 positions agree with TRBD2. This CDR3 contains 15 residues. V was clipped by 6 bases and J by 6 bases; unmatched bases: 3. The germline CDR1 and CDR2 sequences are LNHDA and SQIVND (reference sequence). The chain's CDR3 is CASSLGLAGGNEQFF. The CDR3 DNA reads as TGTGCCAGTAGCCTGGGACTAGCGGGAGGCAATGAGCAGTTCTTC.

The rearrangement uses TRBV2 and TRBJ2-3; D is perhaps TRBD2 (5 bases). This CDR3 has 15 amino acids. Germline CDR1 SNHLY, CDR2 FYNNEI. V gave up 7 bases and J gave up 0 bases, with 14 bases separating them. CDR3: CASNQLGPSTDTQYF. The CDR3 DNA follows: TGTGCCAGCAACCAACTAGGGCCTAGCACAGATACGCAGTATTTT.

The genes are TRBV5-8 and TRBJ2-1; D is uncertain. Germline V gene lookup returns CDR1 SGHTS and CDR2 YDEGEE. Deletions cut 0 bases from V and 2 bases from J, with 9 bases between. The CDR3 is made up of 15 amino acids. The CDR3 protein is CASSLGGSAYNEQFF. The CDR3 DNA follows: TGTGCCAGCAGCTTGGGAGGCAGCGCCTACAATGAGCAGTTCTTC.

The chain recombines TRBV5-4 with TRBJ2-7; 7 positions match TRBD1. The V segment lost 4 bases and the J segment 0 bases; nucleotides outside the gene matches: 4. There are 14 residues in the CDR3. CDR1 and CDR2 from the germline V gene are SGHNT and YYREEE (reference sequence). The CDR3 is CASSTQGHSYEQYF. CDR3 bases: TGTGCCAGCAGCACACAGGGGCACTCCTACGAGCAGTACTTC.

V usage is TRBV19 and J usage is TRBJ2-1; 8 bases are shared with TRBD1. J lost 5 bases, V lost 7 bases, and 10 bases had no gene match. CDR1 and CDR2 from the germline V gene are LNHDA and SQIVND (reference sequence). CDR3 length: 15 amino acids. The CDR3 DNA reads TGTGCCAGTAACCCCGGACAGGGTCTTGACAATGAGCAGTTCTTC. It specifies CASNPGQGLDNEQFF.

The chain combines TRBV19 with TRBJ2-7, with 7 bases aligning to TRBD1. The CDR3 sequence is 14 residues long. Unmatched junction bases numbered 3, after V lost 2 bases and J lost 2 bases. Germline CDR1 and CDR2: LNHDA and SQIVND (reference sequence). The CDR3 region is CASSIRQGTYEQYF. CDR3 DNA sequence: TGTGCCAGTAGTATACGACAGGGCACCTACGAGCAGTACTTC. Full variable domain (rest looked up from reference TRBV19 and TRBJ2-7): DGGITQSPKYLFRKEGQNVTLSCEQNLNHDAMYWYRQDPGQGLRLIYYSQIVNDFQKGDIAEGYSVSREKKESFPLTVTSAQKNPTAFYLCASSIRQGTYEQYFGPGTRLTVT.